This is a list of T cell receptor beta chains from one sample in a study of blood T cell repertoires in COVID-19. Assay: immunoSEQ multiplex PCR; the TCRdb copy retains only in-frame clones and omits some. The table records about 68,000 clones, 87% of them present only once. The sequenced sample consisted of peripheral blood. All receptors come from a woman between 50 and 59 years old with COVID-19, enrolled during active disease. Each CDR3 is given with its conserved first and last residue. The order of the fields is D gene, J gene, V gene, clone size, CDR3 protein, CDR3 DNA. D genes are given only for firm matches. Rows may omit the clone size; those that give it use once, few, many or a size class.

D: -; J: TRBJ1-2; V: TRBV28; size: -; CDR3: CASNTGFVYGYTF; DNA: TGTGCCAGCAACACAGGGTTCGTCTATGGCTACACCTTC
D: TRBD1; J: TRBJ1-4; V: TRBV6-5; size: -; CDR3: CASPTGRKLFF; DNA: TGTGCCAGCCCGACAGGGAGGAAACTGTTTTTT
D: -; J: TRBJ2-7; V: TRBV19; size: -; CDR3: CASSIIGKSYEQYF; DNA: TGTGCCAGTAGTATTATCGGGAAGTCCTACGAGCAGTACTTC
D: TRBD1; J: TRBJ1-2; V: TRBV5-1; size: -; CDR3: CASRTGTGSGYTF; DNA: TGCGCCAGCAGAACCGGGACAGGGAGCGGCTACACCTTC
D: TRBD2; J: TRBJ2-3; V: TRBV29-1; size: -; CDR3: CSVEDRSPGLVADTQYF; DNA: TGCAGCGTTGAAGATCGATCCCCGGGACTAGTGGCAGATACGCAGTATTTT
D: -; J: TRBJ2-1; V: TRBV10-3; size: -; CDR3: CAISVGLLQDNEQFF; DNA: TGTGCCATCTCGGTGGGACTTTTACAGGACAATGAGCAGTTCTTC
D: -; J: TRBJ2-2; V: TRBV4-1; size: -; CDR3: CASSQDLSYTGELFF; DNA: TGCGCCAGCAGCCAAGATCTATCCTACACCGGGGAGCTGTTTTTT
D: -; J: TRBJ2-5; V: TRBV6-5; size: -; CDR3: CASSYSGAQGQETQYF; DNA: TGTGCCAGCAGTTACTCGGGGGCGCAGGGACAAGAGACCCAGTACTTC
D: -; J: TRBJ1-2; V: TRBV19; size: -; CDR3: CASSPPRQDRYGYTF; DNA: TGTGCCAGTAGTCCACCTCGACAGGACCGCTATGGCTACACCTTC
D: TRBD2; J: TRBJ2-7; V: TRBV30; size: -; CDR3: CAWGLAFEQYF; DNA: TGTGCCTGGGGACTAGCTTTCGAGCAGTACTTC
D: TRBD2; J: TRBJ2-1; V: TRBV3-1/TRBV3-2; size: -; CDR3: CASSQALAGSSYNEQFF; DNA: TGTGCCAGCAGCCAAGCCCTAGCGGGGTCCTCCTACAATGAGCAGTTCTTC
D: -; J: TRBJ1-5; V: TRBV28; size: -; CDR3: CASSLLGDQPQHF; DNA: TGTGCCAGCAGTTTGTTAGGGGATCAGCCCCAGCATTTT
D: -; J: TRBJ1-6; V: TRBV27; size: once; CDR3: CASSLRTGTRNSPLHF; DNA: TGTGCCAGCAGCCTGAGAACCGGGACACGAAATTCACCCCTCCACTTT
D: -; J: TRBJ1-2; V: TRBV19; size: -; CDR3: CASSIGLTANYGYTF; DNA: TGTGCCAGTAGTATTGGTTTGACAGCTAACTATGGCTACACCTTC
D: TRBD1; J: TRBJ1-2; V: TRBV7-2; size: -; CDR3: CASSEGRGPNYGYTF; DNA: TGTGCCAGCAGCGAGGGCAGGGGGCCTAACTATGGCTACACCTTC
D: -; J: TRBJ2-7; V: TRBV5-5; size: few; CDR3: CASSLRGTTLVYEQYF; DNA: TGTGCCAGCAGCTTGAGGGGCACGACCCTTGTATACGAGCAGTACTTC
D: TRBD2; J: TRBJ2-1; V: TRBV30; size: -; CDR3: CAWSVIWREDYNEQFF; DNA: TGTGCCTGGAGTGTAATTTGGCGGGAGGACTACAATGAGCAGTTCTTC
D: -; J: TRBJ1-2; V: TRBV21-1; size: -; CDR3: CASSKALWVEQGVYGYTF; DNA: TGTGCCAGCAGCAAAGCGCTTTGGGTCGAGCAGGGCGTCTATGGCTACACCTTC